This TCR beta chain derives from a study of CD8 T cells in ankylosing spondylitis. In this sample, this clonotype turned up many times. TCRdb used MiXCR to reprocess the 5' RACE reads, holding one entry per CDR3 protein. Here the sample spans 150,000 or so distinct CDR3 sequences, more than 9% being singletons. The clonotype comes from a male donor with ankylosing spondylitis or in good health (not recorded which). Material for sequencing was blood, either unsorted or a sorted T cell fraction (not recorded which).

DNA of the CDR3: TGTGCCACCAGCAGAGATAAGACAGGGGGTAATGAAAAACTGTTTTTT. Amino acids: CATSRDKTGGNEKLFF. The chain employs TRBV15 and TRBJ1-4; TRBD1 matches at 9 bases. Trimming at V came to 0 bases and at J to 4 bases, leaving 3 bases not matched to a gene. The CDR3 length is 16 residues. The germline V gene has CDR1 LNHNV and CDR2 YYDKDF (reference sequence). Full variable domain (outside the CDR3, taken from reference TRBV15 and TRBJ1-4): DAMVIQNPRYQVTQFGKPVTLSCSQTLNHNVMYWYQQKSSQAPKLLFHYYDKDFNNEADTPDNFQSRRPNTSFCFLDIRSPGLGDTAMYLCATSRDKTGGNEKLFFGSGTQLSVL.